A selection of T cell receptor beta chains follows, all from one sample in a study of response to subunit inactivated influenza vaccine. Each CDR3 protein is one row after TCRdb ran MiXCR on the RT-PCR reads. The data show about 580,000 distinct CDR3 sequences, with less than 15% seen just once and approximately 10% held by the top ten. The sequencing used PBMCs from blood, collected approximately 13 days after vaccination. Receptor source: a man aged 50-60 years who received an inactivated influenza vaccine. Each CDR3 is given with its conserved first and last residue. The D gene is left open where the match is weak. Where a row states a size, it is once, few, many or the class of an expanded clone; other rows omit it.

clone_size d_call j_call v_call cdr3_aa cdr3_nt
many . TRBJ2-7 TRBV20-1 CSARDRPSSDEQYF TGCAGTGCTAGAGATCGTCCTAGTTCCGACGAGCAGTACTTC
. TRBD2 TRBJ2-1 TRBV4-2 CASSASGRANHYNEQFF TGTGCCAGCAGCGCTAGCGGGAGGGCCAACCACTACAATGAGCAGTTCTTC
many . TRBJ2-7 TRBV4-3 CASSQLVVEQYF TGCGCCAGCAGCCAACTAGTGGTTGAGCAGTACTTC
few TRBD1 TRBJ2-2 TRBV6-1 CASRGKGAPNTGELFF TGTGCCAGCAGGGGCAAGGGGGCCCCGAACACCGGGGAGCTGTTTTTT
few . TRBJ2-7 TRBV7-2 CASSSQRYSYEQYF TGTGCCAGCAGCTCACAGCGGTACTCCTACGAGCAGTACTTC
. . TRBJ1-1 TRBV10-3 CAISESKHRDHTEAFF TGTGCCATCAGTGAGTCGAAGCATAGGGACCACACTGAAGCTTTCTTT
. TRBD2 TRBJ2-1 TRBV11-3 CASSFGGRGGNEQFF TGTGCCAGCAGCTTCGGAGGGCGGGGGGGCAATGAGCAGTTCTTC
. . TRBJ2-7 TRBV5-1 CASSLAVSSSYEQYF TGCGCCAGCAGCTTGGCCGTCTCAAGCTCCTACGAGCAGTACTTC
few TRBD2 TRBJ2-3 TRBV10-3 CAIRPSGGVTDTQYF TGTGCCATCAGACCTAGCGGGGGGGTCACAGATACGCAGTATTTT
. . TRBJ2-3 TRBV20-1 CSARDIGMDTQYF TGCAGTGCTAGAGATATAGGGATGGATACGCAGTATTTT
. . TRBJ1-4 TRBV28 CASSLGTPEKLFF TGTGCCAGCAGTTTAGGGACACCAGAAAAACTGTTTTTT
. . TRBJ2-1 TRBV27 CASSLLSSVSSYNEQFF TGTGCCAGCAGTTTATTGTCTAGCGTGAGCTCCTACAATGAGCAGTTCTTC
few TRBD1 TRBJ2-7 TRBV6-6 CASGTGGYEQYF TGTGCCAGCGGGACAGGTGGCTACGAGCAGTACTTC
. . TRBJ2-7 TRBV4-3 CASSQDLIDEQYF TGCGCCAGCAGCCAAGATTTGATAGACGAGCAGTACTTC
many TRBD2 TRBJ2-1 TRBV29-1 CSVEGTSGNEQFF TGCAGCGTTGAAGGGACTAGCGGGAATGAGCAGTTCTTC
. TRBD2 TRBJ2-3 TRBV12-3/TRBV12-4 CASSGGLAGGKSTDTQYF TGTGCCAGCAGCGGGGGACTAGCGGGGGGAAAAAGCACAGATACGCAGTATTTT
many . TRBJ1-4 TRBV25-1 CASSDFGTNEKLFF TGTGCCAGCAGTGACTTCGGAACTAATGAAAAACTGTTTTTT
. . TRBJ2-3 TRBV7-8 CASSLVWSSTDTQYF TGTGCCAGCAGCTTAGTATGGTCTAGCACAGATACGCAGTATTTT
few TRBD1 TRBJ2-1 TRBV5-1 CASSLTGVQFF TGCGCCAGCAGTCTCACAGGGGTACAGTTCTTC
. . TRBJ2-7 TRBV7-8 CASSFAAGYEQYF TGTGCCAGCAGCTTTGCAGCGGGCTACGAGCAGTACTTC
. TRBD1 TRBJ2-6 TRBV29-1 CSVAGGASIGANVLTF TGCAGCGTAGCAGGGGGCGCCTCGATCGGGGCCAACGTCCTGACTTTC
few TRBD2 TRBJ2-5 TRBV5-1 CASSLDPSGGMGETQYF TGCGCCAGCAGCTTGGATCCTAGCGGGGGGATGGGAGAGACCCAGTACTTC
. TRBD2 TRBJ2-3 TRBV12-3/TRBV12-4 CASRTGGGAGTDTQYF TGTGCCAGCAGGACCGGGGGGGGGGCCGGGACAGATACGCAGTATTTT
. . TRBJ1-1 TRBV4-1 CASSQDQGTEAFF TGCGCCAGCAGCCAAGATCAGGGCACTGAAGCTTTCTTT
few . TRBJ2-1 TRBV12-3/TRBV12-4 CASKPPRVGKEQFF TGTGCCAGCAAACCCCCCAGGGTTGGGAAGGAGCAGTTCTTC
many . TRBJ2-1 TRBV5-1 CASSLSRGGAHDEQFF TGCGCCAGCAGCTTGAGTAGGGGGGGGGCCCACGATGAGCAGTTCTTC
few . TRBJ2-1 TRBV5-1 CASISGSEQFF TGCGCCAGCATATCGGGTAGTGAGCAGTTCTTC
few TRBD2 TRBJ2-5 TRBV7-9 CASSFWTSGRGETQYF TGTGCCAGCAGCTTTTGGACTAGCGGGAGAGGCGAGACCCAGTACTTC
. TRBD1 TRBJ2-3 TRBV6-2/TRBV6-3 CDSSLRDRPTDTQYF TGTGACAGCAGTTTACGGGACAGGCCTACAGATACGCAGTATTTT
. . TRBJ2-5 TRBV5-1 CASSFMGQQETQYF TGCGCCAGCAGCTTTATGGGCCAACAAGAGACCCAGTACTTC
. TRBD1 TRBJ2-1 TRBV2 CASSPGHSGGQFF TGTGCCAGCAGTCCGGGACACTCAGGGGGGCAGTTCTTC
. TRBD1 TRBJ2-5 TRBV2 CARGQGRETQYF TGTGCCAGAGGACAGGGGCGGGAGACCCAGTACTTC
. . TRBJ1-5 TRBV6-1 CASRAGTGNQPQHF TGTGCCAGCAGGGCGGGGACGGGAAATCAGCCCCAGCATTTT
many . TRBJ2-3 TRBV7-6 CASSLAPFSSGSSTDTQYF TGTGCCAGCAGCTTAGCCCCTTTTTCGAGCGGATCTAGCACAGATACGCAGTATTTT
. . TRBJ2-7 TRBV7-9 CASSLAGRADAEQYF TGTGCCAGCAGCTTAGCGGGTAGGGCCGACGCCGAGCAGTACTTC
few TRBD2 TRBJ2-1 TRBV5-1 CASSATSGRTAYNEQFF TGCGCCAGCAGCGCGACTAGCGGGAGAACGGCCTACAATGAGCAGTTCTTC
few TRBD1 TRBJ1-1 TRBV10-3 CAIIPDRGVNTEAFF TGTGCCATCATCCCGGACAGGGGTGTGAACACTGAAGCTTTCTTT
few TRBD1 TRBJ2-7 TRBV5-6 CASSFRGQGASEQYF TGTGCCAGCAGTTTCCGGGGACAGGGGGCCTCCGAGCAGTACTTC
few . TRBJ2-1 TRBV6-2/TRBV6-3 CASSYSRESNNEQFF TGTGCCAGCAGTTACTCCCGGGAGTCGAACAATGAGCAGTTCTTC
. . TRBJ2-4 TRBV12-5 CASGPDRRVVFCSIQYF TGTGCTAGTGGTCCAGACAGGAGAGTAGTTTTTTGTAGCATTCAGTACTTC
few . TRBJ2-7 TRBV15 CATSRDAQGSYEQYF TGTGCCACCAGCAGAGATGCGCAGGGATCGTACGAGCAGTACTTC
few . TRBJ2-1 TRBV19 CASSISTVGNEQFF TGTGCCAGTAGTATAAGTACGGTCGGTAATGAGCAGTTCTTC
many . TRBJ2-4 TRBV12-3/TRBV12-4 CASSYGLAKNIQYF TGTGCCAGCAGTTATGGGCTAGCCAAAAACATTCAGTACTTC